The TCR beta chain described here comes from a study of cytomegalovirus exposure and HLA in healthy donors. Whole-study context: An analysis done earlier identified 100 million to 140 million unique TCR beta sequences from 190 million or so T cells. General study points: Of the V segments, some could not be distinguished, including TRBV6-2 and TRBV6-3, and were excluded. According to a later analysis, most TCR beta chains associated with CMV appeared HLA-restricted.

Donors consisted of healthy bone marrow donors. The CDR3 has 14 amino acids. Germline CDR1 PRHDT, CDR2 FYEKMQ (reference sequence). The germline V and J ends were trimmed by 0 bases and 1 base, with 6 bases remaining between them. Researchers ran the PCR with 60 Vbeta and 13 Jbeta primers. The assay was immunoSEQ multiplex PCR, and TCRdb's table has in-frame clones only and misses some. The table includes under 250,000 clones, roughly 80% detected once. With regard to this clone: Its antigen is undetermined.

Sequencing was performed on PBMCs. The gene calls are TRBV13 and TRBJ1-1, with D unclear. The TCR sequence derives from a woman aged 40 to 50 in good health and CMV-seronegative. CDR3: CASSLGIANTEAFF. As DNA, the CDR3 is TGTGCCAGCAGCTTAGGGATAGCGAACACTGAAGCTTTCTTT.